The T cell receptor beta chain described here comes from a study of identical twins. One entry per CDR3 protein, called by TCRdb with MiXCR from the 5' RACE reads. The sample contains about 240,000 distinct CDR3 sequences, roughly a tenth of which appear only once. Broader study findings: Invariant MAIT and iNKT cells could partly confound zero-insertion analyses.

From germline, CDR1 is MDHEN and CDR2 SYDVKM. J lost 4 bases, V lost 6 bases, and 9 bases had no gene match. This CDR3 region has 15 residues. This clonotype was seen many times. Its antigen remains unidentified. Healthy Caucasian donors formed the entire cohort. This TCR was recovered from a man in his fifties or sixties in good health. The sequenced material came from memory T cells sorted from blood. The chain carries TRBV28 and TRBJ2-4; the match to TRBD1 covers 7 bases. Here the CDR3 DNA reads TGTGCCAGCAGCCCAAATAACAGGGGTAAAAACATTCAGTACTTC. Encoded protein: CASSPNNRGKNIQYF. Together with reference TRBV28 and TRBJ2-4, the CDR3 gives the full variable domain: DVKVTQSSRYLVKRTGEKVFLECVQDMDHENMFWYRQDPGLGLRLIYFSYDVKMKEKGDIPEGYSVSREKKERFSLILESASTNQTSMYLCASSPNNRGKNIQYFGAGTRLSVL.